Listed here are 32 T cell receptor beta chains from one sample, sequenced in a study of T-cell reconstitution after alpha-beta-depleted transplantation in children (TCRdb year 2016). The library was prepared using PCR. For sequencing, an Illumina HiSeq 2500 was employed. To normalize quantification of the TCRbeta repertoire, the TCR libraries were built with molecular barcoding that relied on unique molecular identifiers. The raw public reads went through TCRdb reprocessing: fastp at Q25, MiXCR clone calling, in-frame beta chains kept. Rows merge per CDR3 protein into single entries with the most common DNA and genes. This sample lists around 670,000 distinct CDR3 sequences; less than 15% were detected once. 0.79% of the sample belongs to the ten largest clones. The treatment or condition label, read with the paper, signifies: allogeneic hematopoietic cell transplantation with graft depleted of TCRalphabeta T cells and CD19 B cells.

Sequencing was performed on PBMCs, taken before TCRalphabeta/CD19-depleted stem cell transplant. Receptor source: a girl aged 2-15 years with congenital amegakaryocytic thrombocytopenia, due to receive a stem cell transplant.

In its sample, this clonotype was seen many times. This chain uses TRBV18 with TRBJ2-1; 11 bases match TRBD2. V gave up 4 bases and J gave up 7 bases; unmatched junction bases: 9. The CDR3 is 16 residues long. Germline V gene sequence: CDR1 KGHSH, CDR2 LQKENI. The CDR3 coding sequence is TGTGCCAGCTCACTACCCGGGACTAGCGGTGGGAATGAGCAGTTCTTC. This gives the protein CASSLPGTSGGNEQFF. The full variable domain, rest sourced from reference TRBV18 and TRBJ2-1, is NAGVMQNPRHLVRRRGQEARLRCSPMKGHSHVYWYRQLPEEGLKFMVYLQKENIIDESGMPKERFSAEFPKEGPSILRIQQVVRGDSAAYFCASSLPGTSGGNEQFFGPGTRLTVL.

The sample holds a few counts of this clonotype. The V gene is TRBV5-1, the J gene TRBJ1-6, with TRBD1 matching 7 bases. The CDR3 runs to 14 residues. J gave up 7 bases and V 2 bases, and 3 bases lay outside the gene matches. Germline V CDR1 and CDR2: SGHRS, YFSETQ. The CDR3 sequence is CASSFRDRNSPLHF. CDR3 DNA sequence: TGCGCCAGCAGCTTCCGGGACAGAAATTCACCCCTCCACTTT.

The sample holds a few counts of this clonotype. J is TRBJ2-3 and V is TRBV5-1; D uncertain. Trimming shortened V by 1 base and J by 5 bases, and 11 bases separated the two germline ends. CDR1 and CDR2 from the germline V gene are SGHRS and YFSETQ. CDR3 length: 14 amino acids. Here the CDR3 DNA reads TGCGCCAGCAGCTTGACCCCATTCGGAGATACGCAGTATTTT. Encoded protein: CASSLTPFGDTQYF.

This chain links TRBV29-1 with TRBJ2-1; D is tentatively TRBD1 or TRBD2 (5 bases each). In germline, CDR1 is SQVTM, CDR2 ANQGSEA. Between the trimmed V and J ends, which lost 4 bases and 5 bases, there was a span of 9 bases. The CDR3 spans 12 residues. The CDR3 DNA is TGCAGCGTTGGGGACGGCGACAATGAGCAGTTCTTC. Its protein product is CSVGDGDNEQFF.

Remarks on this clonotype: Mismatch with germline at one junction end may stem from a read error. The DNA of the CDR3 is TGTGCCAGCAGCTTAGAGCCCCCCGCGACTCCAAGAGAGGCCCAGTACTTC. Residues: CASSLEPPATPREAQYF. V usage is TRBV7-9 and J usage is TRBJ2-5; D is unclear. CDR1 and CDR2 from the germline V gene are SEHNR and FQNEAQ (reference sequence). This CDR3 comprises 17 residues.

Many counts were recorded for this clonotype. The chain recombines TRBV7-8 with TRBJ2-3; 7 bases agree with TRBD2. Germline CDR1 reads SGHVS; CDR2 reads FQNEAQ. CDR3 length: 15 amino acids. V lost 1 base, J lost 5 bases, and 6 bases stayed unmatched. This CDR3 reads CASSLEAGAGDTQYF. CDR3 sequence (DNA): TGTGCCAGCAGCTTAGAGGCGGGAGCGGGAGATACGCAGTATTTT.

This clonotype occurred many times. The rearrangement uses TRBV12-3 or TRBV12-4 and TRBJ1-3; unclear D gene. The CDR3 extends over 15 amino acids. Trimming left V 2 bases short and J 0 bases short, with 8 bases between. CDR3 sequence reads: CASSLLSVSGNTIYF. As DNA, the CDR3 is TGTGCCAGCAGTTTATTGTCAGTCTCTGGAAACACCATATATTTT.

This clonotype was detected ten times or more. The V call is TRBV5-1, the J call TRBJ2-2; TRBD2 matches at 7 bases. Germline V gene data show CDR1 as SGHRS and CDR2 as YFSETQ. J gave up 5 bases and V 0 bases, and 10 bases lay outside the gene matches. CDR3 length: 17 residues. CDR3 nucleotide sequence: TGCGCCAGCAGCTTGGCCATTGCTAGCGGTTTGACCGGGGAGCTGTTTTTT. It codes for CASSLAIASGLTGELFF.

This clonotype came up a few times. The chain combines TRBV28 with TRBJ1-1, with 7 positions matching TRBD1. Germline CDR1 reads MDHEN; CDR2 reads SYDVKM. The CDR3 is made up of 13 amino acids. J was trimmed by 7 bases and V by 5 bases; bases with no gene match: 7. The CDR3 spells CASSPGGWNEAFF. The CDR3 DNA is TGTGCCAGCAGTCCAGGGGGATGGAATGAAGCTTTCTTT.

There are many counts of this clonotype. The J gene is TRBJ2-7, the V gene TRBV20-1; D gene unclear. The V gene lost 3 bases and the J gene lost 5 bases, with 8 bases spanning the gap. The CDR3 runs 11 residues. Germline V CDR1 and CDR2: DFQATT, SNEGSKA (reference sequence). As DNA, the CDR3 is TGCAGTGCTAGTCCTGAGGACGAGCAGTACTTC. Protein product: CSASPEDEQYF.

The sample holds many counts of this clonotype. The rearrangement joins TRBV12-3 or TRBV12-4 to TRBJ1-1; D gene unclear. V was cut by 3 bases and J by 0 bases, with 8 bases left in between. This CDR3 region has 14 residues. The CDR3 here is CASSFQTMNTEAFF. The CDR3 coding sequence is TGTGCCAGCAGTTTTCAAACGATGAACACTGAAGCTTTCTTT.

In this sample, this clonotype turned up once. Just one base apart from a much larger clone, this may be a read error. The chain couples TRBV12-3 or TRBV12-4 to TRBJ1-1; TRBD1 matches 7 bases. This CDR3 comprises 14 residues. CDR3 DNA sequence: TGTGCCAGCACCCGACAGGGAGTGAACACTGAAGCTCTCTTT. Translated: CASTRQGVNTEALF.

This clonotype was found a few times. The rearrangement links TRBV29-1 to TRBJ2-3; 7 bases fit TRBD1. Germline assignment: CDR1 SQVTM and CDR2 ANQGSEA. Trimming removed 5 bases from V and 0 bases from J; junction bases left unmatched: 8. The CDR3 is 15 residues long. Here the CDR3 DNA reads TGCAGCGTTAGGGAACAGGGGCCCAGCACAGATACGCAGTATTTT. This translates into CSVREQGPSTDTQYF.

The chain combines TRBV29-1 with TRBJ2-2; the match to TRBD1 covers 9 bases. Trimming removed 7 bases from V and 5 bases from J; junction bases left unmatched: 11. The CDR3 runs to 15 residues. Germline values: CDR1 SQVTM, CDR2 ANQGSEA. The CDR3 coding sequence is TGCAGCGCCGTCCGGGACAGGGAGGGGACCGGGGAGCTGTTTTTT. Amino acids: CSAVRDREGTGELFF.

This clonotype was detected ten times or more. CDR3 protein: CASSPRQGVYEQYF. CDR3 nucleotide sequence: TGTGCCAGCTCACCACGACAGGGCGTCTACGAGCAGTACTTC. This rearrangement joins TRBV18 to TRBJ2-7; 7 positions match TRBD1. Trimming took 1 base from V and 3 from J; bases not matched to a gene: 3. CDR1 and CDR2 (germline): KGHSH, LQKENI. The CDR3 totals 14 residues.

This clonotype has at least ten counts. This chain links TRBV29-1 with TRBJ2-7; 13 nucleotides match TRBD2. J gave up 2 bases and V 4 bases, and 8 bases lay outside the gene matches. Germline V gene lookup returns CDR1 SQVTM and CDR2 ANQGSEA. This CDR3 is built from 16 residues. In nucleotides, the CDR3 is TGCAGCGTTGCACCCCGACTAGCGGGAGGCCCCTACGAGCAGTACTTC. This translates into CSVAPRLAGGPYEQYF.

Only a few counts were recorded for this clonotype. The chain's CDR3 is CASGQSSTDTQYF. The DNA of the CDR3 is TGCGCCAGCGGCCAGTCTAGCACAGATACGCAGTATTTT. This rearrangement joins TRBV5-1 to TRBJ2-3; D call uncertain. Germline V gene lookup returns CDR1 SGHRS and CDR2 YFSETQ. This CDR3 contains 13 residues. V lost 7 bases, J lost 0 bases, and 9 bases lay in between. The entire variable domain, with the rest obtained from reference TRBV5-1 and TRBJ2-3, is as follows: KAGVTQTPRYLIKTRGQQVTLSCSPISGHRSVSWYQQTPGQGLQFLFEYFSETQRNKGNFPGRFSGRQFSNSRSEMNVSTLELGDSALYLCASGQSSTDTQYFGPGTRLTVL.

This clonotype was seen many times. This chain uses TRBV7-9 with TRBJ2-3; D is perhaps TRBD2 (5 bases). The V gene lost 5 bases and the J gene lost 5 bases, with 8 bases spanning the gap. The CDR3 is 12 residues long. Germline CDR1 and CDR2: SEHNR and FQNEAQ (reference sequence). Here the CDR3 DNA reads TGTGCCAGCAGCCCCCGGGGAGATACGCAGTATTTT. Its protein is CASSPRGDTQYF.

About this clonotype: A clone one base away is much larger, so this may be a read error. The gene calls are TRBV7-6 and TRBJ2-3; the D gene is possibly TRBD2 (5 bases). This CDR3 comprises 14 residues. Germline-derived CDR1 and CDR2 are SGHVS and FNYEAQ. Trimming took off 6 bases at V and 8 bases at J, with 18 bases between the two ends. The CDR3 sequence: CASRPAHSDGTQYF. The CDR3 DNA is TGTGCCAGCAGGCCGGCCCATAGCGACGGTACGCAGTATTTT.

This clonotype was seen many times. The gene calls are TRBV27 and TRBJ1-1; D uncertain. V lost 3 bases, J lost 1 base, and 9 bases lay in between. Per the germline V gene, CDR1 is MNHEY and CDR2 is SMNVEV (reference sequence). The CDR3 runs 14 residues. The CDR3 region is CASSFRGGNTEAFF. The CDR3 DNA follows: TGTGCCAGCAGTTTCCGGGGAGGGAACACTGAAGCTTTCTTT.

This clonotype was seen many times. The rearrangement uses TRBV20-1 and TRBJ2-1, with D perhaps TRBD1 or TRBD2 (5 bases each). This CDR3 is 16 amino acids long. Trimming removed 3 bases from V and 4 bases from J, with 19 bases in between. Germline V lookup: CDR1 DFQATT, CDR2 SNEGSKA (reference sequence). The CDR3 nucleotides read TGCAGTGCTAGGTCTGTGCCGGGGCCCTTTTACAATGAGCAGTTCTTC. The encoded protein is CSARSVPGPFYNEQFF.

The V gene is TRBV5-1, the J gene TRBJ2-2; D remains ambiguous. This CDR3 comprises 14 residues. Trimming took 4 bases from V and 3 from J, leaving 10 bases between them. CDR1 is SGHRS, CDR2 YFSETQ, per germline. The CDR3 is CASSMDGYTGELFF. CDR3 bases: TGCGCCAGCAGCATGGATGGTTACACCGGGGAGCTGTTTTTT.

V and J are TRBV5-1 and TRBJ1-1; 10 positions agree with TRBD1. The CDR3 sequence is 14 residues long. J was trimmed by 4 bases and V by 4 bases; bases with no gene match: 4. Germline CDR1 is SGHRS and CDR2 is YFSETQ. This CDR3 reads CASSTWTGGTEAFF. The CDR3 DNA follows: TGCGCCAGCAGCACCTGGACAGGGGGCACTGAAGCTTTCTTT.

This clonotype was picked up many times. The rearrangement uses TRBV5-1 and TRBJ1-2; D unclear. The CDR3 has 15 residues. CDR1 and CDR2 (germline): SGHRS, YFSETQ. Trimming shortened V by 4 bases and J by 9 bases, and 22 bases separated the two germline ends. The CDR3: CASSLGSTARVSYTF. The DNA of the CDR3 is TGCGCCAGCAGCCTTGGAAGTACGGCACGAGTAAGCTACACCTTC.

This clonotype occurred many times. The DNA of the CDR3 is TGCGCCAGCAGCTGGCGGACAGGGAAATACGAGCAGTACTTC. Protein sequence: CASSWRTGKYEQYF. This chain uses TRBV5-1 with TRBJ2-7; TRBD1 matches 8 bases. There are 14 residues in the CDR3. CDR1 is SGHRS, CDR2 YFSETQ, per germline. V shed 3 bases and J 4 bases; nucleotides not matched to a gene: 6.

This clonotype turned up a few times. V gene TRBV7-2 combines with J gene TRBJ2-5, with TRBD2 identical over 13 bases. Trimming removed 0 bases from V and 6 bases from J; junction bases left unmatched: 4. Germline lookup yields CDR1 SGHTA and CDR2 FQGNSA. The CDR3 is 16 residues long. CDR3 coding DNA: TGTGCCAGCAGCTTAGCCGGACTAGCGGGAGCAAAGACCCAGTACTTC. Translated: CASSLAGLAGAKTQYF.

This clonotype was seen a handful of times. This chain connects TRBV20-1 to TRBJ2-1, with 8 bases matching TRBD2. Germline lookup yields CDR1 DFQATT and CDR2 SNEGSKA (reference sequence). The V and J ends lost 5 bases and 0 bases, in that order; junction bases with no gene match: 9. The CDR3 covers 16 residues. Here the CDR3 reads CSAGTTSGSSYNEQFF. Here the CDR3 DNA reads TGCAGTGCTGGAACAACTAGCGGAAGCTCCTACAATGAGCAGTTCTTC.

This sequence joins TRBV5-1 and TRBJ1-5, with D perhaps matching TRBD1 (6 bases). The CDR3 sequence is 15 residues long. Trimming removed 10 bases from V and 3 bases from J, with 20 bases in between. Germline V gene sequence: CDR1 SGHRS, CDR2 YFSETQ. The CDR3 coding sequence is TGCGCCCTAGACCCGAACAGGGAGGTCAATCAGCCCCAGCATTTT. This codes for CALDPNREVNQPQHF.

This clonotype occurred many times. V and J are TRBV20-1 and TRBJ2-1, with TRBD2 identical over 7 bases. The germline gives CDR1 DFQATT, CDR2 SNEGSKA (reference sequence). J lost 7 bases, V lost 0 bases, and 18 bases had no gene match. CDR3 size: 18 residues. The CDR3 DNA reads TGCAGTGCTAGAGATTGGGGGGGGATCCCTAATTTACGGAATGAGCAGTTCTTC. Translation gives CSARDWGGIPNLRNEQFF.

Ten or more counts support this clonotype. V usage is TRBV5-1 and J usage is TRBJ2-1, with 7 bases lining up with TRBD2. The junction had 2 bases not matched to a gene; V was cut back by 0 bases and J by 2 bases. There are 15 residues in the CDR3. From germline, CDR1 is SGHRS and CDR2 YFSETQ. The CDR3: CASSLASGTYNEQFF. The CDR3 DNA follows: TGCGCCAGCAGCTTGGCTAGCGGTACCTACAATGAGCAGTTCTTC. The full variable domain, with the rest looked up from reference TRBV5-1 and TRBJ2-1, is KAGVTQTPRYLIKTRGQQVTLSCSPISGHRSVSWYQQTPGQGLQFLFEYFSETQRNKGNFPGRFSGRQFSNSRSEMNVSTLELGDSALYLCASSLASGTYNEQFFGPGTRLTVL.

The chain recombines TRBV2 with TRBJ2-5; D possibly corresponds to TRBD1 (5 bases). V shed 5 bases and J shed 12 bases, with 13 bases lying between them. Germline loops: CDR1 SNHLY, CDR2 FYNNEI. The CDR3 is 11 amino acids. The DNA of the CDR3 is TGTGCCAGCAGTTCCCCCCAGGGCGAGTACTTC. Residues: CASSSPQGEYF.

This clonotype was recorded at least ten times. This sequence joins TRBV7-6 and TRBJ2-2; 12 positions match TRBD2. The CDR3 totals 16 residues. CDR1 and CDR2 from the germline V gene are SGHVS and FNYEAQ. V lost 5 bases and J lost 5; bases outside the gene matches: 6. The CDR3 bases are TGTGCCAGCAGCAGACTAGCGGGAGATGGGACCGGGGAGCTGTTTTTT. Translated: CASSRLAGDGTGELFF.